This T cell receptor (beta chain) was recorded in a study of blood T cell repertoires in COVID-19. Clones were read by immunoSEQ multiplex PCR, and TCRdb kept only the in-frame ones, dropping some. Seen here are fewer than 250,000 clones, 70% to 90% observed once, and the top ten hold about 4%. Material: peripheral blood. The clonotype comes from a man aged 45-60 years with acute or convalescent COVID-19.

The CDR3 DNA follows: TGTGCCAGCAGCTTAGCGGGGGCCTACAATGAGCAGTTCTTC. Its translation: CASSLAGAYNEQFF. The gene calls are TRBV11-2 and TRBJ2-1, with a weak D call TRBD2 (6 bases). V shed 1 base and J shed 2 bases, with 6 bases lying between them. This CDR3 contains 14 residues. CDR1 is SGHAT and CDR2 is FQNNGV in the germline V gene.